This entry features one T cell receptor beta chain sequence. This clone's antigen is unknown. To determine HCMV serostatus, a commercial ELISA kit was used to detect HCMV-specific IgG in serum. Ficoll density gradient centrifugation was used to isolate peripheral blood mononuclear cells from blood. Sequencing was carried out with an Illumina HiSeq 2000. 5'RACE template switching, by which a universal primer site and unique molecular identifiers were added, was used to make TCR beta cDNA libraries. cDNA synthesis was primed from the TCR beta constant segment and was followed by two successive PCR amplification steps. Concerning the study's data processing: MIGEC handled demultiplexing of the reads and grouping by UMI, while MiTCR was used to assemble and quantify clonotypes. Only TCR cDNA sequences supported by at least two reads were kept to exclude erroneous sequences. Downstream repertoire analysis used the tcR package, and clonotypes were matched across fractions by CDR3 nucleotide sequence plus V segment. VDJmatch was used to annotate antigen specificity against VDJdb, with one amino acid substitution in CDR3 permitted. TCRdb reprocessed the sequencing reads and holds a single record per CDR3 protein sequence, with no DNA. These V and J calls derive from TCRdb rather than the authors' analysis. This sample's listing comprises 450,000 to 600,000 distinct CDR3 sequences. The ten biggest clones cover roughly 3.5% of the sample.

There are 14 amino acids in the CDR3, from cysteine to phenylalanine inclusive. The entry carries no DNA sequence. The germline V gene (reference sequence) supplies CDR1 SEHNR and CDR2 FQNEAQ. The data stem from a study of T cells expressing NK-cell markers (dated by TCRdb to about 2020). Describing the broader study: TCR beta-chain repertoires were profiled in sorted CD3+CD56+NKG2C+, CD3+CD56+NKG2C- and CD3+CD56-NKG2C+ T-cell subsets from eight donors. Among the eight sequenced donors, only one was HCMV-seronegative, while the other seven were HCMV-seropositive. The study sequenced eight donors, all healthy volunteers chosen at random: three men and five women. The libraries were sequenced on Illumina HiSeq 2000/2500, MiSeq or NextSeq, producing 2 x 150 bp reads.

Overall results and qualifications from the work: Those dominant clonotypes were again the most abundant among CD3+CD56-NKG2C+ cells in a handful of donors, at roughly 25-65%. It remained unclear whether the expanded NKG2C-expressing T cell clones were specific for HCMV antigens. In five to seven donors, the dominant CD3+CD56+NKG2C+ clonotypes were among the top 10 CD8+ clonotypes and accounted for about 1.0-7.5% of CD8+ T cells.

The sequenced sample consisted of blood T cells: a sorted CD56 or NKG2C T cell subset, CD4+ or CD8+ T cells, or bulk PBMC T cells (not recorded which). The chain is made from TRBV7-9 and TRBJ1-5; the TRBD1 assignment by TCRdb is unverifiable without DNA. This sequence originates from a man in his late teens or twenties in good health. Donor details come from another sample of the same person, matched by shared clones. The CDR3 amino acid sequence is: CASSFLGDNQPQHF. Reference TRBV7-9 and TRBJ1-5 genes cover what lies past the CDR3, so the full variable domain is DTGVSQNPRHKITKRGQNVTFRCDPISEHNRLYWYRQTLGQGPEFLTYFQNEAQLEKSRLLSDRFSAERPKGSFSTLEIQRTEQGDSAMYLCASSFLGDNQPQHFGDGTRLSIL.